Presented here are 19 T cell receptor beta chains from one specimen sequenced in a study of molecular identifiers for immune sequencing clone quantification. A single record per CDR3 protein comes from TCRdb applying MiXCR to the PCR reads. This sample has roughly 93,000 distinct CDR3 sequences, with approximately 23% found just once. The specimen sequenced was naive CD8+ T cells from blood, with Jurkat cell RNA spiked in. Subset in this sample: FACS-sorted CD8+CD4-CCR7+CD45RA+ naive T cells. Receptor source: a human donor in good health. Some libraries in this study had Jurkat cell RNA spiked in.

The table lists this clonotype with a few counts. This rearrangement joins TRBV6-2 or TRBV6-3 to TRBJ1-1, with 9 bases aligning to TRBD1. From germline, CDR1 is MNHEY and CDR2 SVGEGT. Unmatched junction bases numbered 12, after V lost 2 bases and J lost 8 bases. CDR3 size: 16 residues. CDR3 in DNA: TGTGCCAGCAGTTACAGCCCGGGACAGGGCAGTAACGAAGCTTTCTTT. Translated: CASSYSPGQGSNEAFF.

The V gene is TRBV9, the J gene TRBJ2-1, with 12 bases that match TRBD2. The V segment lost 3 bases and the J segment 4 bases; nucleotides outside the gene matches: 5. CDR1 and CDR2 from the germline V gene are SGDLS and YYNGEE. The CDR3 loop spans 16 amino acids. CDR3 residues: CASSEDGTSGYNEQFF. The CDR3 region has the DNA TGTGCCAGCAGCGAGGACGGGACTAGCGGGTACAATGAGCAGTTCTTC.

The chain joins TRBV20-1 to TRBJ2-7; a weak D match, TRBD2 (6 bases). The germline V and J ends were trimmed by 3 bases and 7 bases, with 10 bases remaining between them. The CDR3 spans 11 residues. From germline, CDR1 is DFQATT and CDR2 SNEGSKA (reference sequence). In DNA, the CDR3 is TGCAGTGCTAGGGTGGGAGGAGAGCAGTACTTC. Its translation is CSARVGGEQYF.

In the case of this clonotype: A clone one base away is much larger, so this may be a read error. This chain uses TRBV25-1 with TRBJ2-1; D may be TRBD2 (6 bases). CDR3 length: 12 amino acids. Germline V gene sequence: CDR1 MGHDK, CDR2 SYGVNS. The V and J ends lost 8 bases and 9 bases respectively, with 14 bases between them. The CDR3 spells CASRGGCGEQFF. Here the CDR3 DNA reads TGTGCCAGCCGTGGGGGGTGCGGTGAGCAGTTCTTC.

This clonotype was counted between two and nine times. A junction end diverges from the germline sequence, so it may reflect a read error. CDR3 sequence (DNA): TGCTGCGTTGAACAGGGGGAAGCCCAGCATTTT. It codes for CCVEQGEAQHF. The chain joins TRBV29-1 to TRBJ1-5, with 8 bases identical to TRBD1. The CDR3 extends over 11 amino acids. Germline CDR1 and CDR2: SQVTM and ANQGSEA.

A few counts support this clonotype. The rearrangement joins TRBV6-5 to TRBJ2-1; D is possibly TRBD2 (7 bases). Germline loops: CDR1 MNHEY, CDR2 SVGAGI. CDR3 size: 13 residues. V lost 8 bases and J lost 6, with 14 bases in between. CDR3 nucleotide sequence: TGTGCCAGCGGAGCGGGACATCGCAATGAGCAGTTCTTC. This encodes CASGAGHRNEQFF.

This clonotype has a count of ten or more. The J gene is TRBJ2-7, the V gene TRBV29-1, with 8 bases fitting TRBD2. The junction had 4 bases not matched to a gene; V was cut back by 3 bases and J by 3 bases. Germline CDR1 reads SQVTM; CDR2 reads ANQGSEA. The CDR3 is 13 amino acids. The CDR3 region is CSVDGGTSYEQYF. Here the CDR3 DNA reads TGCAGCGTTGACGGAGGGACTAGCTACGAGCAGTACTTC.

CDR3 sequence: CSAGSGIQETQYF. In DNA form, the CDR3 reads TGCAGTGCTGGCTCAGGTATACAAGAGACCCAGTACTTC. This chain uses TRBV20-1 with TRBJ2-5; D is unresolved. The germline V gene has CDR1 DFQATT and CDR2 SNEGSKA (reference sequence). CDR3 length: 13 amino acids. Trimming removed 5 bases at V and 2 bases at J, with 12 bases between.

The chain carries TRBV6-2 or TRBV6-3 and TRBJ2-7; D is tentatively TRBD1 or TRBD2 (5 bases each). The CDR3 is made up of 15 amino acids. Germline CDR1 is MNHEY and CDR2 is SVGEGT. V was cut by 2 bases and J by 2 bases, with 13 bases left in between. CDR3 coding DNA: TGTGCCAGCAGTTACGGCTCAGGGAGTACCTACGAGCAGTACTTC. Protein sequence: CASSYGSGSTYEQYF.

In this sample, this clonotype turned up many times. The V call is TRBV15, the J call TRBJ1-5, with 10 bases that match TRBD1. CDR1 and CDR2 from the germline V gene are LNHNV and YYDKDF (reference sequence). The CDR3 runs 17 residues. V shed 4 bases, J shed 2 bases, and the junction held 8 bases outside the gene matches. For the CDR3, the DNA is TGTGCCACCAGCACCGGGACAGGGGACCTCGGCAATCAGCCCCAGCATTTT. Protein product: CATSTGTGDLGNQPQHF. Drawing the rest from reference TRBV15 and TRBJ1-5, the complete variable domain is DAMVIQNPRYQVTQFGKPVTLSCSQTLNHNVMYWYQQKSSQAPKLLFHYYDKDFNNEADTPDNFQSRRPNTSFCFLDIRSPGLGDTAMYLCATSTGTGDLGNQPQHFGDGTRLSIL.

In its sample, this clonotype was seen a few times. The rearrangement uses TRBV28 and TRBJ1-1; D gene uncertain. The CDR3 is 16 residues long. Germline V lookup: CDR1 MDHEN, CDR2 SYDVKM. V was shortened by 4 bases and J by 6 bases, with 21 bases between the two germline ends. CDR3: CASSSLTQGREPEAFF. The CDR3 region has the DNA TGTGCCAGCAGTTCCCTCACTCAAGGACGGGAACCTGAAGCTTTCTTT.

On this clonotype itself: Its ends do not fully match the called genes, so a read error is possible. Here the CDR3 DNA reads TGTGCCGGCTCACCGGGGGCGCGCACTGAAGCTTTCTTT. Its protein is CAGSPGARTEAFF. The chain links TRBV18 to TRBJ1-1, with a tentative D call TRBD1 (6 bases). The germline V gene has CDR1 KGHSH and CDR2 LQKENI. The CDR3 runs 13 residues.

Worth noting for this clonotype: This may arise from a read error, as a much more abundant clone is one base away. This chain connects TRBV20-1 to TRBJ2-3, with TRBD2 matching over 13 bases. Germline V gene lookup returns CDR1 DFQATT and CDR2 SNEGSKA (reference sequence). The CDR3 has 16 amino acids. CDR3 in DNA: TGCAGTGCTAGAGTAACTAGCGGGAGGGCCTTGGATACGCACTATTTT. This sequence encodes CSARVTSGRALDTHYF.

This chain links TRBV4-1 with TRBJ2-2; 7 positions agree with TRBD2. CDR3 size: 15 residues. Germline V lookup: CDR1 MGHRA, CDR2 YSYEKL. V lost 4 bases, J lost 5 bases, and 7 bases stayed unmatched. As DNA, the CDR3 is TGCGCCAGCAGCCCGGCCGGACTAGTAACCGGGGAGCTGTTTTTT. This encodes CASSPAGLVTGELFF.

In this sample, this clonotype turned up many times. This chain links TRBV7-9 with TRBJ1-2; the D is unclear. The germline gives CDR1 SEHNR, CDR2 FQNEAQ (reference sequence). The CDR3 consists of 14 residues. Trimming cost V 1 base and J 4 bases, with 10 bases left between them. The CDR3 here is CASSLDTPIYGYTF. In DNA form, the CDR3 reads TGTGCCAGCAGCTTAGACACACCAATCTATGGCTACACCTTC. Drawing the rest from reference TRBV7-9 and TRBJ1-2, the complete variable domain is DTGVSQNPRHKITKRGQNVTFRCDPISEHNRLYWYRQTLGQGPEFLTYFQNEAQLEKSRLLSDRFSAERPKGSFSTLEIQRTEQGDSAMYLCASSLDTPIYGYTFGSGTRLTVV.

The gene calls are TRBV4-1 and TRBJ2-5, with D unresolved. V was trimmed by 0 bases and J by 2 bases, leaving 7 bases between them. In germline, CDR1 is MGHRA, CDR2 YSYEKL. The CDR3 extends over 14 amino acids. CDR3 bases: TGCGCCAGCAGCCAAGATGTCAGACAAGAGACCCAGTACTTC. Its protein product is CASSQDVRQETQYF.

This clonotype was seen only once. The J gene is TRBJ2-4, the V gene TRBV5-5; 7 nucleotides match TRBD1. V lost 0 bases, J lost 5 bases, and 5 bases stayed unmatched. CDR1 SGHKS and CDR2 YYEKEE come from the germline V gene (reference sequence). CDR3 length equals 15 residues. CDR3 region: CASSLEGALQNIQYF. The CDR3 DNA sequence: TGTGCCAGCAGCTTGGAGGGGGCTCTTCAAAACATTCAGTACTTC.

This clonotype was detected only a few times. The chain has TRBV7-6 and TRBJ2-1; no clear D gene. Germline CDR1 is SGHVS and CDR2 is FNYEAQ. With 4 bases removed from V and 13 bases from J, the gap between germline ends came to 14 bases. There are 12 residues in the CDR3. The CDR3 DNA sequence: TGTGCCAGCAGCTCCAGGACGGGTAGTCAGTTCTTC. Translation: CASSSRTGSQFF.

This clonotype has a count of ten or more. The chain is built from TRBV7-9 and TRBJ1-5, with 8 bases lining up with TRBD1. Per germline, CDR1 SEHNR and CDR2 FQNEAQ (reference sequence). The CDR3 spans 14 residues. V shed 5 bases and J 1 base; nucleotides not matched to a gene: 1. The CDR3 here is CASSRTGSNQPQHF. CDR3 bases: TGTGCCAGCAGCCGGACAGGGAGCAATCAGCCCCAGCATTTT.